This T cell receptor (beta chain) was obtained from a study of blood T cell repertoires in COVID-19. Study at large: The cDNA or gDNA used as material had been derived from T cells, B-cell-depleted T cells, or PBMCs.

Clones were read by immunoSEQ multiplex PCR, and TCRdb kept only the in-frame ones, dropping some. Of nearly 300,000 clones in the sample, about nine tenths are singletons; the top ten hold 5.5% to 8.5%. The V gene end was trimmed by 7 bases and the J gene end by 1 base; junction bases not matched to a gene: 8. Looked up from germline, CDR1 is SGHRS and CDR2 is YFSETQ. The CDR3 is 15 amino acids. Sequencing used peripheral blood. The receptor's source is a woman in her 30s who had recovered from COVID-19. This sequence joins TRBV5-1 and TRBJ1-1, with TRBD1 matching over 9 bases. The CDR3 DNA reads TGCGCCAGCCACTTACAGGGGGCGACGAACACTGAAGCTTTCTTT. Translated: CASHLQGATNTEAFF.